A selection of T cell receptor beta chains follows, all from one sample in a study of beta chain features in type 1 diabetes. The assay was immunoSEQ multiplex PCR, and TCRdb's table has in-frame clones only and misses some. The table shows about 620,000 clones, with roughly 16% occurring only once. The material sequenced was naive CD4+ T cells from blood. These receptors all come from a man aged 18 to 30 in good health. CDR3s include the opening cysteine and the closing phenylalanine or tryptophan. A D gene is named only where the DNA matches it firmly. Expanded clones get a size class; other rows say once, few or many, or leave the size out.

>TRBJ2-5|-|few|TRBV21-1
TGTGCCACCTATCGGGGGGTAGCGGGAGAAGAGACCCAGTACTTC
CATYRGVAGEETQYF
>TRBJ1-2|TRBD1|few|TRBV10-3
TGTGCCATCCACAGGGGGACGGGAGGCTACACCTTC
CAIHRGTGGYTF
>TRBJ1-1|-|few|TRBV28
TGTGCCAGCAGTTATCCGATCGCTGAAGCTTTCTTT
CASSYPIAEAFF
>TRBJ1-2|-|few|TRBV18
TGTGCCAGCTCACCCCAGCGGACAGACAAGAACTATGGCTACACCTTC
CASSPQRTDKNYGYTF
>TRBJ2-1|TRBD1|-|TRBV7-2
TGTGCCAGCAGCTTAAGGCGACAGGGACGAACCTACAATGAGCAGTTCTTC
CASSLRRQGRTYNEQFF
>TRBJ2-7|-|few|TRBV7-3
TGTGCCAGCAGCGAACAGCCGAACTCCTACGAGCAGTACTTC
CASSEQPNSYEQYF
>TRBJ1-5|-|-|TRBV28
TGTGCCAGCAGTTTGGTGGACAATCAGCCCCAGCATTTT
CASSLVDNQPQHF
>TRBJ1-2|-|-|TRBV7-2
TGTGCCAGCAGCTTATCAGGGAGAGACTACACCTTC
CASSLSGRDYTF
>TRBJ1-1|TRBD1|-|TRBV7-9
TGTGCCAGCAGCCCGAGACAGGGCTCGAACACTGAAGCTTTCTTT
CASSPRQGSNTEAFF
>TRBJ2-3|-|few|TRBV7-7
TGTGCTAGCAGCCCCAGCGTGAGGGATACGCAGTATTTT
CASSPSVRDTQYF
>TRBJ2-7|-|-|TRBV28
TGTGCCAGCAGTTTACTAAAAAACTACGAGCAGTACTTC
CASSLLKNYEQYF
>TRBJ2-3|-|-|TRBV7-9
TGTGCCAGCAGCCAGACAGTAGCAGCAGATACGCAGTATTTT
CASSQTVAADTQYF
>TRBJ2-7|TRBD1|-|TRBV28
TGTGCCAGCAGTTTTATTCGGGACAGTTACTACGAGCAGTACTTC
CASSFIRDSYYEQYF
>TRBJ2-1|-|few|TRBV7-9
TGTGCCAGCAGCTTAGTAGGGGTTTCCTACAATGAGCAGTTCTTC
CASSLVGVSYNEQFF
>TRBJ2-5|-|-|TRBV5-1
TGCGCCAGCAGCTTGTCGACCGGGGAACGAGAGACCCAGTACTTC
CASSLSTGERETQYF
>TRBJ2-7|TRBD1|few|TRBV7-6
TGTGCCAGCAGCGGAAACCGGGACAGGCTCTACGAGCAGTACTTC
CASSGNRDRLYEQYF